One TCR beta chain is described in this entry. Its antigen is currently unknown. TCRB transcripts that were expressed got sequenced, as all of the isolated RNA had been reverse transcribed. Only in-frame clones appear in the TCRdb table, and some are missing; sequencing was by immunoSEQ multiplex PCR. The sample carries around 58,000 clones, about 55% recorded once. Germline loops: CDR1 KGHSH, CDR2 LQKENI. CDR3 length: 13 residues. V lost 3 bases, J lost 5 bases, and 8 bases lay in between. This sample stems from a study of beta chain features in type 1 diabetes. Study overall: Similarity in age, gender and cell yields was seen between patients and healthy donors. Whole-study findings and limits: Cells carrying high TCR expression could end up over-represented when cDNA is sequenced.

Sorted cells reached over 95% purity in every population. This receptor was identified in a woman under 30 in good health. The chain has TRBV18 and TRBJ2-1; tentative D call: TRBD1 (5 bases). The specimen was Tregs from blood. CDR3 amino acids: CASSPSTDNEQFF. CDR3 nucleotide sequence: TGTGCCAGCTCACCCTCGACAGACAATGAGCAGTTCTTC.